These T cell receptor beta chains were read from a single sample in a study of beta chain features in type 1 diabetes. Repertoires were generated with immunoSEQ multiplex PCR, while TCRdb's copy carries only in-frame clones and drops some. The sample contains hundreds of thousands of clones, less than 15% of which appear only once. Sequenced input: central memory CD4+ T cells from blood. The source is a man in his thirties or forties in good health. The CDR3 runs from the conserved cysteine through the conserved F or W. A D gene is named only where the DNA matches it firmly. Clone size appears in some rows only: once, few, many, or a class for an expanded clone.

D gene: -
V gene: TRBV11-3
clone size: few
J gene: TRBJ2-1
CDR3 DNA: TGTGCCAGCAGCTTAGGCCCCCGGAATGAGCAGTTCTTC
CDR3 protein: CASSLGPRNEQFF

D gene: -
V gene: TRBV11-3
clone size: few
J gene: TRBJ1-2
CDR3 DNA: TGTGCCAGCAGCTTAATGGGGGACGGCTACACCTTC
CDR3 protein: CASSLMGDGYTF

D gene: -
V gene: TRBV6-5
clone size: once
J gene: TRBJ1-1
CDR3 DNA: TGTGCCAGCAGTCGACTGGGACGCCTGAACACTGAAGCTTTCTTT
CDR3 protein: CASSRLGRLNTEAFF

D gene: TRBD1
V gene: TRBV10-3
clone size: few
J gene: TRBJ1-2
CDR3 DNA: TGTGCCATCAGTGATAAACCCGACAGGGTGAATGGCTACACCTTC
CDR3 protein: CAISDKPDRVNGYTF

D gene: TRBD1
V gene: TRBV5-4
clone size: -
J gene: TRBJ2-1
CDR3 DNA: TGTGCCAGCAGCCCGATGACAGGGTCTTACAATGAGCAGTTCTTC
CDR3 protein: CASSPMTGSYNEQFF

D gene: -
V gene: TRBV7-8
clone size: -
J gene: TRBJ1-1
CDR3 DNA: TGTGCCAGCAGCATCCGGACAGCCCGGAACACTGAAGCTTTCTTT
CDR3 protein: CASSIRTARNTEAFF

D gene: -
V gene: TRBV4-3
clone size: few
J gene: TRBJ1-1
CDR3 DNA: TGCGCCAGCAGCCAAGAGGCCGGGGGGAACACTGAAGCTTTCTTT
CDR3 protein: CASSQEAGGNTEAFF

D gene: -
V gene: TRBV7-7
clone size: few
J gene: TRBJ2-1
CDR3 DNA: TGTGCTAGCAGCCCCGGAGTCGCGAATGAGCAGTTCTTC
CDR3 protein: CASSPGVANEQFF

D gene: TRBD1
V gene: TRBV19
clone size: few
J gene: TRBJ2-1
CDR3 DNA: TGTGCCAGTATGGAGTCTCCCGGGACAGGGTATATTGAGCAGTTCTTC
CDR3 protein: CASMESPGTGYIEQFF

D gene: -
V gene: TRBV14
clone size: few
J gene: TRBJ2-5
CDR3 DNA: TGTGCCAGCAGCCCGTCGACCCTCGTGGGGCCCCAAGAGACCCAGTACTTC
CDR3 protein: CASSPSTLVGPQETQYF

D gene: -
V gene: TRBV27
clone size: few
J gene: TRBJ2-1
CDR3 DNA: TGTGCCAGCAGTTTAATCACAGGGAGGCACAATGAGCAGTTCTTC
CDR3 protein: CASSLITGRHNEQFF

D gene: -
V gene: TRBV5-6
clone size: few
J gene: TRBJ1-5
CDR3 DNA: TGTGCCAGCAGCTTGGGCAGGAATAATCAGCCCCAGCATTTT
CDR3 protein: CASSLGRNNQPQHF

D gene: TRBD2
V gene: TRBV13
clone size: -
J gene: TRBJ2-5
CDR3 DNA: TGTGCCAGCAGCCCAGGGACTAGCCTTTACCAAGAGACCCAGTACTTC
CDR3 protein: CASSPGTSLYQETQYF

D gene: -
V gene: TRBV2
clone size: -
J gene: TRBJ2-3
CDR3 DNA: TGTGCCAGCAGTGATCGGGCGAAGAGCACAGATACGCAGTATTTT
CDR3 protein: CASSDRAKSTDTQYF

D gene: TRBD1
V gene: TRBV11-2
clone size: many
J gene: TRBJ2-1
CDR3 DNA: TGTGCCAGCAGCTTCGGACAGGGCCCCTACAATGAGCAGTTCTTC
CDR3 protein: CASSFGQGPYNEQFF

D gene: -
V gene: TRBV29-1
clone size: few
J gene: TRBJ2-2
CDR3 DNA: TGCAGCGTTGGTTCGGGGTTCCAAATCGCGAACACCGGGGAGCTGTTTTTT
CDR3 protein: CSVGSGFQIANTGELFF

D gene: TRBD2
V gene: TRBV5-8
clone size: -
J gene: TRBJ2-1
CDR3 DNA: TGTGCCAGCAGCTTAGCGGGGGCCGCCGGGAGCGAGCAGTTCTTC
CDR3 protein: CASSLAGAAGSEQFF

D gene: -
V gene: TRBV4-1
clone size: -
J gene: TRBJ1-4
CDR3 DNA: TGCGCCAGCAGCCTTACCGGGACGGGTGGCGAAAAACTGTTTTTT
CDR3 protein: CASSLTGTGGEKLFF

D gene: TRBD1
V gene: TRBV5-4
clone size: -
J gene: TRBJ2-2
CDR3 DNA: TGTGCCAGCAGCTCGAGGGACAGATTGTTTTCCGGGGAGCTGTTTTTT
CDR3 protein: CASSSRDRLFSGELFF

D gene: -
V gene: TRBV27
clone size: few
J gene: TRBJ1-2
CDR3 DNA: TGTGCCAGCAGTTCCGAACAGGGTTGGAAAGACTACACCTTC
CDR3 protein: CASSSEQGWKDYTF

D gene: TRBD1
V gene: TRBV18
clone size: -
J gene: TRBJ1-1
CDR3 DNA: TGTGCCAGCTCACCCGTTTCCGGGACAGGGCCGAACACTGAAGCTTTCTTT
CDR3 protein: CASSPVSGTGPNTEAFF

D gene: -
V gene: TRBV10-1
clone size: -
J gene: TRBJ2-7
CDR3 DNA: TGCGCCAGCAGTGAGTCCCCCGATTTTGTCGAGCAGTACTTC
CDR3 protein: CASSESPDFVEQYF

D gene: -
V gene: TRBV19
clone size: -
J gene: TRBJ1-5
CDR3 DNA: TGTGCCAGTAGTATCTCGGGACGAAATCAGCCCCAGCATTTT
CDR3 protein: CASSISGRNQPQHF

D gene: -
V gene: TRBV7-9
clone size: few
J gene: TRBJ2-6
CDR3 DNA: TGTGCCAGCAGCCCCTTACAGGTCCAGAGCTCTGGGGCCAACGTCCTGACTTTC
CDR3 protein: CASSPLQVQSSGANVLTF

D gene: -
V gene: TRBV7-8
clone size: -
J gene: TRBJ1-2
CDR3 DNA: TGTGCCAGCAGCTCGAGGACAGACTATGGCTACACCTTC
CDR3 protein: CASSSRTDYGYTF

D gene: TRBD2
V gene: TRBV25-1
clone size: few
J gene: TRBJ2-3
CDR3 DNA: TGTGCCAGCAGTGGAGGACTAGCGGGGGGAGATACGCAGTATTTT
CDR3 protein: CASSGGLAGGDTQYF

D gene: TRBD2
V gene: TRBV7-2
clone size: -
J gene: TRBJ2-7
CDR3 DNA: TGTGCCAGCATTCGTAGGGCGGGGGATTTTTACGAGCAGTACTTC
CDR3 protein: CASIRRAGDFYEQYF

D gene: -
V gene: TRBV5-4
clone size: -
J gene: TRBJ1-1
CDR3 DNA: TGTGCCAGCAGCTTGAGGGCATGGAACACTGAAGCTTTCTTT
CDR3 protein: CASSLRAWNTEAFF

D gene: TRBD1
V gene: TRBV5-4
clone size: -
J gene: TRBJ2-7
CDR3 DNA: TGTGCCAGCAGCTTGTCGACAGGGGTTGTGTGGCACTTC
CDR3 protein: CASSLSTGVVWHF

D gene: TRBD2
V gene: TRBV19
clone size: -
J gene: TRBJ2-1
CDR3 DNA: TGTGCCAGTAGTATTCTAGCGGGAGGGTCGGTTAATGAGCAGTTCTTC
CDR3 protein: CASSILAGGSVNEQFF

D gene: TRBD1
V gene: TRBV19
clone size: few
J gene: TRBJ1-3
CDR3 DNA: TGTGCCAGTCGGCCGGGGACAGGGGGCGTAGGAAGAAACACCATATATTTT
CDR3 protein: CASRPGTGGVGRNTIYF

D gene: -
V gene: TRBV25-1
clone size: -
J gene: TRBJ2-5
CDR3 DNA: TGTGCCAGCAGTATCCCGGGAGCTCAAGAGACCCAGTACTTC
CDR3 protein: CASSIPGAQETQYF

D gene: TRBD1
V gene: TRBV6-1
clone size: few
J gene: TRBJ1-6
CDR3 DNA: TGTGCCAGCAGTGCAATGGGACAGGGCGTCTCACCCCTCCACTTT
CDR3 protein: CASSAMGQGVSPLHF

D gene: -
V gene: TRBV20-1
clone size: few
J gene: TRBJ2-5
CDR3 DNA: TGCAGTGCTAGAGATCAGGCCAGCCAGTACTTC
CDR3 protein: CSARDQASQYF